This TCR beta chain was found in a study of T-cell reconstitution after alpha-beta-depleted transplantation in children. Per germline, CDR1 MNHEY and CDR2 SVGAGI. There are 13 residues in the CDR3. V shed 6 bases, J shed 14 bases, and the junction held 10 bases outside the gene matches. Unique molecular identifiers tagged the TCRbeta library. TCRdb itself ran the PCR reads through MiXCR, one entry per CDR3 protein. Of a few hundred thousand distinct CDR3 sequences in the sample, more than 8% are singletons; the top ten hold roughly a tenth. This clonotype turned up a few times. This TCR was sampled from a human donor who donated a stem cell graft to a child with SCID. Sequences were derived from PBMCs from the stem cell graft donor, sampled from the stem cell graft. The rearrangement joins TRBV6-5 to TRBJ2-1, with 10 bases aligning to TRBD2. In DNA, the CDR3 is TGTGCCAGCAGCAACCCTGCAAGCGGGGGGGAGTTCTTC. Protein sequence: CASSNPASGGEFF.